Only a few counts were recorded for the clone carrying this T cell receptor (beta chain). The data were obtained in a study of blood T cell repertoires in COVID-19. Study context: PBMCs, B-cell-depleted T cells, or T cells provided the cDNA or gDNA that made up the material.

V lost 1 base, J lost 1 base, and 15 bases stayed unmatched. Germline V gene sequence: CDR1 MNHNS, CDR2 SASEGT. The CDR3 is 19 amino acids. Per the original methods: Amplification with reference gene primers provided the estimates of nucleated cell counts. Sequencing used immunoSEQ multiplex PCR; TCRdb keeps in-frame clones, though not all of them. V and J calls and clone size are copied from that table; D and trimming were computed from the DNA. In the table there are 110,000 or so clones, about 88% of which are singletons. This receptor was taken from a man in his forties or fifties with acute or convalescent COVID-19. The sequenced sample consisted of peripheral blood. The V and J genes are TRBV6-1 and TRBJ2-7; TRBD1 aligns across 8 bases. The CDR3 protein is CASSEDSGTGYTGSYEQYF. The CDR3 DNA sequence: TGTGCCAGCAGTGAAGACTCCGGGACAGGCTACACCGGATCCTACGAGCAGTACTTC.